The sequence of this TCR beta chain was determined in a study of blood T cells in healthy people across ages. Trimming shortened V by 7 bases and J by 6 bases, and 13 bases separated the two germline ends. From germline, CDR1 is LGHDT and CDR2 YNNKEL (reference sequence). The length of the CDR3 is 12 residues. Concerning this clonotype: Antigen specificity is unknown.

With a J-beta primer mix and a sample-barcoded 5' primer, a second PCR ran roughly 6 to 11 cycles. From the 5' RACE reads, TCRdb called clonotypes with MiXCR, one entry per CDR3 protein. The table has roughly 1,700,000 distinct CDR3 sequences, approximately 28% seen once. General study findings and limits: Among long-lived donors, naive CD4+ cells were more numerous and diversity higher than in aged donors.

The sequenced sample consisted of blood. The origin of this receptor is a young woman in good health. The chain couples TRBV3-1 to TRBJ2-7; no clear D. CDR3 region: CASKLGASEQYF. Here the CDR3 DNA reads TGTGCCAGCAAATTGGGCGCGTCCGAGCAGTACTTC.